Listed below are T cell receptor beta chains from one sample, sequenced in a study of cytomegalovirus exposure and HLA in healthy donors. Profiling relied on immunoSEQ multiplex PCR, and the TCRdb table lists in-frame clones only, not all of them. The sample records about 160,000 clones, roughly 84% being singletons. Material: PBMCs. Every receptor here comes from a young man in good health and CMV-seropositive. Both conserved end residues are part of each CDR3. D genes are given only for firm matches. Only part of the rows carry a size: once, few, many, or a class if the clone is expanded.

j_call d_call v_call clone_size cdr3_aa cdr3_nt
TRBJ1-2 - TRBV7-9 - CASSSPQAPGYGYTF TGTGCCAGCAGCTCCCCGCAGGCGCCTGGCTATGGCTACACCTTC
TRBJ1-5 - TRBV6-1 - CASRSPGDNQPQHF TGTGCCAGCAGATCCCCGGGGGACAATCAGCCCCAGCATTTT
TRBJ1-5 TRBD1 TRBV10-3 - CAIGRQGDSNQPQHF TGTGCCATCGGCCGACAGGGCGATAGCAATCAGCCCCAGCATTTT
TRBJ2-7 - TRBV5-6 few CASRSVGGADYEQYF TGTGCCAGCAGGTCGGTTGGAGGGGCGGACTACGAGCAGTACTTC
TRBJ2-3 - TRBV7-5 - CARSFRDYWDTQYF TGTGCCAGAAGCTTCAGGGACTATTGGGATACGCAGTATTTT
TRBJ2-1 TRBD1 TRBV7-6 few CASSYRGHVEQFF TGTGCCAGCAGCTACAGGGGGCATGTTGAGCAGTTCTTC
TRBJ2-1 TRBD1 TRBV5-4 - CASRQGTGGGNEQFF TGTGCCAGCAGACAAGGGACAGGGGGTGGCAATGAGCAGTTCTTC
TRBJ2-2 - TRBV7-9 - CSSRTGELFF TGTTCCAGCCGCACCGGGGAGCTGTTTTTT
TRBJ2-3 TRBD2 TRBV4-3 - CASSQDVAGGHDTQYF TGCGCCAGCAGCCAAGATGTAGCGGGGGGGCATGATACGCAGTATTTT
TRBJ2-2 TRBD2 TRBV9 - CASRPGSGGAGELFF TGTGCCAGCAGACCCGGGAGCGGGGGGGCCGGGGAGCTGTTTTTT